These T cell receptor beta chains were read from a single sample in a study of T-cell reconstitution after alpha-beta-depleted transplantation in children. MiXCR, run by TCRdb on the PCR reads, gives a single entry per CDR3 protein. Here the sample spans hundreds of thousands of distinct CDR3 sequences, 16% being singletons. Sequencing used PBMCs, mostly from graft donor cells, obtained 360 days after TCRalphabeta/CD19-depleted stem cell transplant. The receptors come from a boy under two years old who had a stem cell transplant for Wiskott-Aldrich syndrome, so the T cells may come from the graft donor. The CDR3 runs from the conserved cysteine through the conserved F or W. The order of the fields is CDR3 protein, J gene, D gene, V gene. The D gene is left open where the match is weak.

CDR3: CASSPVSIIGPGIYEQYF; J: TRBJ2-7; D: NA; V: TRBV6-2/TRBV6-3
CDR3: CAISQQGWRGDTQYF; J: TRBJ2-3; D: NA; V: TRBV10-3
CDR3: CSVLVKSNPGELFF; J: TRBJ2-2; D: NA; V: TRBV29-1
CDR3: CSASAQTYGYTF; J: TRBJ1-2; D: NA; V: TRBV20-1
CDR3: CASSQLTGTSNEQFF; J: TRBJ2-1; D: TRBD2; V: TRBV4-3
CDR3: CAIMSGRTDTQYF; J: TRBJ2-3; D: TRBD2; V: TRBV10-3
CDR3: CATKTGAGETQYF; J: TRBJ2-5; D: TRBD1; V: TRBV10-3
CDR3: CASSRESSYNSPLHF; J: TRBJ1-6; D: NA; V: TRBV12-3/TRBV12-4
CDR3: CAISGAPMNTEAFF; J: TRBJ1-1; D: NA; V: TRBV10-3
CDR3: CSARGFGGRAGELFF; J: TRBJ2-2; D: TRBD2; V: TRBV20-1
CDR3: CASSYNGGAKDTQYF; J: TRBJ2-3; D: NA; V: TRBV6-2/TRBV6-3
CDR3: CASSEAGLAASTDTQYF; J: TRBJ2-3; D: TRBD2; V: TRBV25-1
CDR3: CASTRTGATYEQYF; J: TRBJ2-7; D: TRBD1; V: TRBV19
CDR3: CASSLLGQGAYNEQFF; J: TRBJ2-1; D: TRBD1; V: TRBV5-6
CDR3: CSARAGFVYGYTF; J: TRBJ1-2; D: NA; V: TRBV20-1
CDR3: CASSPSRDREKETQYF; J: TRBJ2-5; D: TRBD1; V: TRBV18
CDR3: CSAHTGARSYEQYF; J: TRBJ2-7; D: NA; V: TRBV20-1
CDR3: CSARTVFYNEQFF; J: TRBJ2-1; D: NA; V: TRBV20-1
CDR3: CASSESPWETQYF; J: TRBJ2-5; D: NA; V: TRBV2
CDR3: CASSKQAPGTGNQPQHF; J: TRBJ1-5; D: NA; V: TRBV21-1
CDR3: CAIRLAGGTNTGELFF; J: TRBJ2-2; D: TRBD2; V: TRBV10-3
CDR3: CASSPYDGAYEQYF; J: TRBJ2-7; D: NA; V: TRBV4-1
CDR3: CASSVGWRSYEQYF; J: TRBJ2-7; D: NA; V: TRBV9
CDR3: CSVEARDRDADTQYF; J: TRBJ2-3; D: TRBD1; V: TRBV29-1
CDR3: CASSLEQGRTGELFF; J: TRBJ2-2; D: NA; V: TRBV5-1
CDR3: CATSRDWAGPDTEAFF; J: TRBJ1-1; D: NA; V: TRBV15
CDR3: CASKLGSGWEFTDTQYF; J: TRBJ2-3; D: NA; V: TRBV19
CDR3: CASSVRDSLYNEQFF; J: TRBJ2-1; D: NA; V: TRBV7-8
CDR3: CAISSPTGTGELFF; J: TRBJ2-2; D: TRBD1; V: TRBV10-3
CDR3: CASSPDLSSLAGGLTDTQYF; J: TRBJ2-3; D: TRBD2; V: TRBV11-1
CDR3: CSARTASTNEKLFF; J: TRBJ1-4; D: NA; V: TRBV29-1
CDR3: CASSSGTLGPNEKLFF; J: TRBJ1-4; D: NA; V: TRBV5-1
CDR3: CASRRSSGGALEQFF; J: TRBJ2-1; D: TRBD2; V: TRBV2
CDR3: CASSLYPGRSNVLDFLAKNIQYF; J: TRBJ2-4; D: NA; V: TRBV27
CDR3: CASSVPLEGSSQDTQYF; J: TRBJ2-3; D: NA; V: TRBV9
CDR3: CSARPRASGSNEQYF; J: TRBJ2-7; D: TRBD2; V: TRBV29-1
CDR3: CASSYDDRSNSPLHF; J: TRBJ1-6; D: NA; V: TRBV6-5
CDR3: CSVEKRSSYNEQFF; J: TRBJ2-1; D: NA; V: TRBV29-1
CDR3: CSATDRGYGYTF; J: TRBJ1-2; D: TRBD1; V: TRBV20-1
CDR3: CASSQPGTGVNEQFF; J: TRBJ2-1; D: TRBD1; V: TRBV4-2
CDR3: CASSPPRAGGNTGELFF; J: TRBJ2-2; D: TRBD2; V: TRBV4-1
CDR3: CASSPGLAGITDTQYF; J: TRBJ2-3; D: TRBD2; V: TRBV5-1